The T cell receptor (beta chain) under discussion was sequenced for a study of cytomegalovirus exposure and HLA in healthy donors. Notes on the study in general: What was likely a sequencing artifact was a cluster of highly shared sequence variants. There were some public TCRs occurring in many donors, but most TCR sequences were rare.

This CDR3 has 15 residues. With 3 bases removed from V and 4 bases from J, the gap between germline ends came to 17 bases. The V gene's germline CDR1 is SGHRS and CDR2 YFSETQ. All donors participated as healthy donors of bone marrow. 13 Jbeta primers and 60 Vbeta primers were used for the PCR. Sequenced by immunoSEQ multiplex PCR; TCRdb stores in-frame clones only, minus some. The sample lists about 140,000 clones; 75% to 80% were seen once. As concerns this clone: Its antigen is currently unknown.

V gene TRBV5-1 combines with J gene TRBJ2-7; possible D gene TRBD1, 6 bases. The sample taken for sequencing was PBMCs. The receptor's source is a male donor in good health and CMV-seronegative. CDR3 region: CASSWTMGAEYEQYF. In DNA, the CDR3 is TGCGCCAGCAGCTGGACAATGGGGGCTGAGTACGAGCAGTACTTC.